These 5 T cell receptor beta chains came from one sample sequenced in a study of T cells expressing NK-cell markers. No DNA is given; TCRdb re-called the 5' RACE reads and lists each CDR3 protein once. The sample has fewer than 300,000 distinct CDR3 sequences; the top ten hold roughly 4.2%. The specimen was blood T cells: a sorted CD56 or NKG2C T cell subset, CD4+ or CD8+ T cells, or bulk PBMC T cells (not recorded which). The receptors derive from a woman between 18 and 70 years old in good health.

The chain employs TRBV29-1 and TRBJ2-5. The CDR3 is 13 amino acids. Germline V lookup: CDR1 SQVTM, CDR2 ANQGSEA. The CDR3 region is CSLTMGFGETQYF.

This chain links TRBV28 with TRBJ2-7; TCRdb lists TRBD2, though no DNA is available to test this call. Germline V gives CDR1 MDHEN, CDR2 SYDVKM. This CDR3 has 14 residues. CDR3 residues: CASSFALNSYEQYF.

This CDR3 is CASSAPGAATDTQYF. V and J are TRBV7-2 and TRBJ2-3; the D gene TCRdb calls, TRBD1, cannot be checked with no DNA. Germline lookup yields CDR1 SGHTA and CDR2 FQGNSA. This CDR3 comprises 15 residues.

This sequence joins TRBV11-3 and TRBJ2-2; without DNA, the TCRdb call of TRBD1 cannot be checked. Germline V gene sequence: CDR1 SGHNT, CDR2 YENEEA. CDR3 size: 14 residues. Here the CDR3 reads CASSRLRETGELFF. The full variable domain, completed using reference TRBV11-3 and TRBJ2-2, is EAGVVQSPRYKIIEKKQPVAFWCNPISGHNTLYWYLQNLGQGPELLIRYENEEAVDDSQLPKDRFSAERLKGVDSTLKIQPAELGDSAVYLCASSRLRETGELFFGEGSRLTVL.

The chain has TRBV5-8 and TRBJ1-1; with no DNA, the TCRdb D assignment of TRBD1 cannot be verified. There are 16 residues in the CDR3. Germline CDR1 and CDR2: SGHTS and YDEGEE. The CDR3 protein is CASSLNTGVMNTEAFF.